Below, 12 T cell receptor beta chains from the same sample are listed, as sequenced in a study of blood T cell repertoires in COVID-19. Clones were sequenced by immunoSEQ multiplex PCR, and TCRdb holds only the in-frame ones, with some missing. Of around 250,000 clones in the sample, 70% to 90% were seen once. Sequences were obtained from peripheral blood. These receptor sequences come from a human donor in a cohort sampled during active COVID-19.

The V gene is TRBV9, the J gene TRBJ1-5; perhaps TRBD1 as D (6 bases). Germline assignment: CDR1 SGDLS and CDR2 YYNGEE. The CDR3 is made up of 15 amino acids. V was cut by 1 base and J by 4 bases, with 12 bases left in between. DNA for the CDR3: TGTGCCAGCAGCGTACTCGGGGGGCCGAATCAGCCCCAGCATTTT. Translating gives CASSVLGGPNQPQHF. Filled out from reference TRBV9 and TRBJ1-5, the complete variable domain reads DSGVTQTPKHLITATGQRVTLRCSPRSGDLSVYWYQQSLDQGLQFLIQYYNGEERAKGNILERFSAQQFPDLHSELNLSSLELGDSALYFCASSVLGGPNQPQHFGDGTRLSIL.

The rearrangement uses TRBV4-2 and TRBJ2-1; D might be TRBD2 (6 bases). Trimming took 4 bases from V and 0 from J, leaving 13 bases between them. The CDR3 extends over 16 amino acids. Looked up from germline, CDR1 is LGHNA and CDR2 is YNFKEQ. DNA of the CDR3: TGTGCCAGCAGCCCCGCTCTCGGGAGCTCCTACAATGAGCAGTTCTTC. This translates into CASSPALGSSYNEQFF.

The V and J genes are TRBV5-1 and TRBJ1-2; tentatively, D is TRBD1 (6 bases). Germline CDR1 is SGHRS and CDR2 is YFSETQ. Trimming pared 1 base from V and 8 bases from J, leaving 12 bases between. CDR3 size: 13 residues. The CDR3 sequence is CASSLSGVGGYTF. The CDR3 nucleotides read TGCGCCAGCAGCTTGTCAGGGGTCGGCGGCTACACCTTC.

V usage is TRBV5-4 and J usage is TRBJ1-1; D is unclear. The V gene lost 0 bases and the J gene lost 9 bases, with 18 bases spanning the gap. Germline V gene data show CDR1 as SGHNT and CDR2 as YYREEE (reference sequence). There are 15 residues in the CDR3. The CDR3 nucleotides are TGTGCCAGCAGCTTGGCCGGTAGTGGAGCACCCAAAGCTTTCTTT. This gives the protein CASSLAGSGAPKAFF.

J is TRBJ1-5 and V is TRBV7-9; 7 positions agree with TRBD1. The CDR3 is 14 residues long. Germline-derived CDR1 and CDR2 are SEHNR and FQNEAQ (reference sequence). Trimming at V came to 1 base and at J to 7 bases, leaving 4 bases not matched to a gene. The CDR3 DNA sequence: TGTGCCAGCAGCTTAGGTGGGGACAGACAGCCCCAGCATTTT. It specifies CASSLGGDRQPQHF.

The rearrangement joins TRBV19 to TRBJ2-7; TRBD1 is a possible D gene (6 bases). The germline gives CDR1 LNHDA, CDR2 SQIVND (reference sequence). V shed 4 bases and J shed 4 bases, with 26 bases lying between them. The CDR3 extends over 18 amino acids. The chain's CDR3 is CASSTTGAQFPPNYEQYF. In DNA, the CDR3 is TGTGCCAGTAGTACGACAGGAGCCCAATTTCCGCCGAATTACGAGCAGTACTTC. Together with reference TRBV19 and TRBJ2-7, the CDR3 gives the full variable domain: DGGITQSPKYLFRKEGQNVTLSCEQNLNHDAMYWYRQDPGQGLRLIYYSQIVNDFQKGDIAEGYSVSREKKESFPLTVTSAQKNPTAFYLCASSTTGAQFPPNYEQYFGPGTRLTVT.

The chain joins TRBV6-2 or TRBV6-3 to TRBJ1-1; D is unresolved. V lost 4 bases, J lost 5 bases, and 11 bases lay in between. CDR1 is MNHEY and CDR2 is SVGEGT in the germline V gene. CDR3 size: 13 residues. This CDR3 is CASSSVRGTEAFF. The DNA of the CDR3 is TGTGCCAGCAGTTCGGTCCGAGGAACTGAAGCTTTCTTT.

Here the CDR3 reads CASSLAGRVNYGYTF. CDR3 in DNA: TGTGCCAGCAGCTTGGCTGGGAGGGTTAACTATGGCTACACCTTC. The chain combines TRBV5-4 with TRBJ1-2; D ambiguous. CDR3 size: 15 residues. V was clipped by 0 bases and J by 1 base, with 10 bases between them. Germline V gene lookup returns CDR1 SGHNT and CDR2 YYREEE (reference sequence). The entire variable domain, with the rest obtained from reference TRBV5-4 and TRBJ1-2, is as follows: ETGVTQSPTHLIKTRGQQVTLRCSSQSGHNTVSWYQQALGQGPQFIFQYYREEENGRGNFPPRFSGLQFPNYSSELNVNALELDDSALYLCASSLAGRVNYGYTFGSGTRLTVV.

The chain links TRBV5-6 to TRBJ2-1; 9 nucleotides line up with TRBD2. The CDR3 contains 17 residues. V trimming: 4 bases; J trimming: 8 bases; junction bases outside the gene matches: 16. Germline CDR1 reads SGHDT; CDR2 reads YYEEEE. The CDR3 loop is CASSPGMGGGAWYEQFF. The CDR3, as DNA: TGTGCCAGCAGCCCCGGGATGGGCGGGGGGGCATGGTATGAGCAGTTCTTC.

The rearrangement uses TRBV4-3 and TRBJ2-3, with D possibly being TRBD1 (5 bases). V lost 1 base and J lost 2, with 10 bases in between. The CDR3 consists of 15 residues. Per germline, CDR1 LGHNA and CDR2 YSLEER. The CDR3 is CASSQGAGLTDTQYF. The DNA for the CDR3 is TGCGCCAGCAGCCAAGGGGCAGGGCTCACAGATACGCAGTATTTT.

The gene calls are TRBV4-3 and TRBJ2-6; 9 nucleotides match TRBD1. With V trimmed by 0 bases and J by 1 base, 4 bases remained unmatched. Germline lookup yields CDR1 LGHNA and CDR2 YSLEER. CDR3 length: 18 amino acids. The CDR3 bases are TGCGCCAGCAGCCAAGAACCCGGGACAGGGTCTGGGGCCAACGTCCTGACTTTC. It translates to CASSQEPGTGSGANVLTF.

The chain has TRBV28 and TRBJ1-3, with TRBD1 matching 7 bases. The germline V gene has CDR1 MDHEN and CDR2 SYDVKM. V shed 2 bases and J 6 bases; nucleotides not matched to a gene: 7. CDR3 length equals 15 residues. Written as DNA, the CDR3 is TGTGCCAGCAGTTTACCTACAGGGGTGTTAAACACCATATATTTT. Translating it yields CASSLPTGVLNTIYF.